This T cell receptor beta chain was captured in a study of PD-1 blockade in classical Hodgkin lymphoma. Whole-study results and caveats: In newly diagnosed patients, baseline TCR diversity was reportedly below that of healthy donors. While CD8+ TCR diversity did not rise significantly by C4D1, CD4+ TCR diversity did.

CDR1 MGHDK and CDR2 SYGVNS come from the germline V gene. V dropped 1 base and J dropped 1 base, with 10 bases sitting between them. The CDR3 is 15 residues long. Relapses following autologous stem cell transplantation were seen in all patients, with brentuximab vedotin exposure varying. Isolation of CD4+ T cells from thawed PBMCs was performed by magnetic negative selection. This clone appeared a single time. Its specificity is unknown. Sequencing was performed with immunoSEQ multiplex PCR; in TCRdb, only in-frame clones are kept and a portion is missing. The table includes 30,000 to 35,000 clones, around 90% detected once.

The clonotype originates from a human donor with classical Hodgkin lymphoma. The sample consisted of CD4+ T cells from blood, taken at baseline. The J gene is TRBJ1-1, the V gene TRBV25-1, with D uncertain. The CDR3 here is CASSEWAGENTEAFF. The CDR3 DNA reads as TGTGCCAGCAGTGAATGGGCAGGCGAGAACACTGAAGCTTTCTTT. The variable domain in full, with the rest retrieved from reference TRBV25-1 and TRBJ1-1, is EADIYQTPRYLVIGTGKKITLECSQTMGHDKMYWYQQDPGMELHLIHYSYGVNSTEKGDLSSESTVSRIRTEHFPLTLESARPSHTSQYLCASSEWAGENTEAFFGQGTRLTVV.